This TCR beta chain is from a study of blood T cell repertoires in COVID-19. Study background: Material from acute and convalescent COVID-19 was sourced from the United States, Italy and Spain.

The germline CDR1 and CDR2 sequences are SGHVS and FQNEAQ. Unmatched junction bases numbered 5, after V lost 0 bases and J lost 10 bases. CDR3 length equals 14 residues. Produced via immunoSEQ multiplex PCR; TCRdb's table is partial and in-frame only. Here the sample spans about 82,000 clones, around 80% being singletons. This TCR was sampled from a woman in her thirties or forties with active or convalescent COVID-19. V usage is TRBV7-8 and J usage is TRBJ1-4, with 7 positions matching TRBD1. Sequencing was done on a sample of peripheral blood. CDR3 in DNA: TGTGCCAGCAGCTTAGCCATTTCAGGGGGAAAACTGTTTTTT. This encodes CASSLAISGGKLFF.